Listed here are 25 T cell receptor beta chains from one sample, sequenced in a study of T cell clones after liver transplantation (dated by TCRdb to between 2018 and 2020). The library was prepared using the immunoSEQ multiplex PCR assay. TCRdb carries this immuneACCESS record with in-frame sequences only. Its versions omit some clonotypes, under half of them owing to an unresolved V gene in the studies checked, with the rest unexplained. This sample gives around 100,000 clones in total; roughly four fifths of them show up just once. The ten largest clones represent roughly 3.1% of the sample. The source material was CD4+ T cells from blood, sampled roughly 50 months after liver transplant. The source of these receptors is a human patient who received a liver transplant. In patients who had a transplant, some T cells may come from the graft donor.

The chain joins TRBV23-1 to TRBJ2-4; no reliable D call. TRBV23-1 is sorted into the ORF group, with uncertain function. The V end lost 4 bases, the J end lost 8 bases, and 15 bases lay between the germline ends. The CDR3 is 14 amino acids. The CDR3 here is CASSLKPKRDIQYF. CDR3 nucleotides: TGCGCCAGCAGTCTTAAACCCAAAAGGGACATTCAGTACTTC.

The chain is built from TRBV7-3 and TRBJ2-2; D call uncertain. The CDR3 loop spans 15 amino acids. Trimming cost V 2 bases and J 7 bases, with 14 bases left between them. Germline V gives CDR1 SGHTA, CDR2 FQGTGA. CDR3 coding DNA: TGTGCCAGCAGCTTATTGGGGTCGGTCAGCGGGGAGCTGTTTTTT. Protein product: CASSLLGSVSGELFF.

This sequence joins TRBV7-6 and TRBJ1-1; D unresolved. This CDR3 contains 13 residues. Germline V gene lookup returns CDR1 SGHVS and CDR2 FNYEAQ. Trimming stripped 1 base from V and 1 base from J, with 4 bases between. This CDR3 is CASSLGENTEAFF. CDR3 DNA: TGTGCCAGCAGCTTAGGCGAGAACACTGAAGCTTTCTTT.

The chain recombines TRBV19 with TRBJ1-2; 9 bases are a match to TRBD1. This CDR3 spans 16 amino acids. CDR1 and CDR2 from the germline V gene are LNHDA and SQIVND (reference sequence). V gave up 5 bases and J gave up 4 bases; unmatched junction bases: 11. The DNA of the CDR3 is TGTGCCAGTAGTCCCCAGGACAGGGGAGTCAGCTATGGCTACACCTTC. This sequence encodes CASSPQDRGVSYGYTF.

This rearrangement joins TRBV5-1 to TRBJ2-7, with D tentatively TRBD1 (6 bases). CDR3 length: 14 amino acids. Germline CDR1 reads SGHRS; CDR2 reads YFSETQ. Trimming took 3 bases from V and 5 from J, leaving 15 bases between them. As DNA, the CDR3 is TGCGCCAGCAGCTCAGACCAGGGGAAGAACGAGCAGTACTTC. Its protein product is CASSSDQGKNEQYF.

The sample holds one count of this clone. V usage is TRBV7-2 and J usage is TRBJ1-2, with D maybe TRBD1 (5 bases). Looked up from germline, CDR1 is SGHTA and CDR2 is FQGNSA. Trimming pared 4 bases from V and 4 bases from J, leaving 19 bases between. This CDR3 is built from 16 residues. This CDR3 is CASSSRGQMESYGYTF. CDR3 DNA sequence: TGTGCCAGCAGCTCAAGGGGCCAGATGGAGTCCTATGGCTACACCTTC.

The chain combines TRBV6-5 with TRBJ2-1; 9 bases map to TRBD2. V lost 7 bases to trimming and J lost 1 base; unmatched junction nucleotides: 5. The CDR3 consists of 15 residues. CDR1 and CDR2 from the germline V gene are MNHEY and SVGAGI. In DNA form, the CDR3 reads TGTGCCAGCAAATCTAGCGGGGCGTCCTACAATGAGCAGTTCTTC. Protein product: CASKSSGASYNEQFF.

The chain couples TRBV6-5 to TRBJ1-4; D is ambiguous. The germline CDR1 and CDR2 sequences are MNHEY and SVGAGI. The CDR3 spans 14 residues. Trimming removed 6 bases from V and 3 bases from J, with 11 bases in between. The CDR3 DNA reads TGTGCCAGCAGCCAGGCCGGGTCTAATGAAAAACTGTTTTTT. It encodes CASSQAGSNEKLFF.

Ten or more counts support this clone. The V gene is TRBV19, the J gene TRBJ1-1; 9 positions agree with TRBD1. The CDR3 extends over 13 amino acids. CDR1 is LNHDA and CDR2 is SQIVND in the germline V gene (reference sequence). The V and J ends lost 4 bases and 9 bases, in that order; junction bases with no gene match: 6. Written as DNA, the CDR3 is TGTGCCAGTAGTACCAGGACAGGGGAGAAAGCTTTCTTT. Amino acids: CASSTRTGEKAFF. The entire variable domain, with the rest obtained from reference TRBV19 and TRBJ1-1, is as follows: DGGITQSPKYLFRKEGQNVTLSCEQNLNHDAMYWYRQDPGQGLRLIYYSQIVNDFQKGDIAEGYSVSREKKESFPLTVTSAQKNPTAFYLCASSTRTGEKAFFGQGTRLTVV.

This clone has just one count. V is TRBV9 and J is TRBJ2-1, with D perhaps given as TRBD1 or TRBD2 (5 bases each). The CDR3 has 13 residues. Germline-derived CDR1 and CDR2 are SGDLS and YYNGEE. V lost 0 bases and J lost 10, with 11 bases in between. The CDR3: CASSVVGEWEQFF. CDR3 coding DNA: TGTGCCAGCAGCGTAGTGGGGGAATGGGAGCAGTTCTTC.

The CDR3 DNA reads TGTGCCAGCAGCTTATCCCGGGATTATGGCTACACCTTC. It specifies CASSLSRDYGYTF. This rearrangement joins TRBV11-2 to TRBJ1-2; D uncertain. CDR3 size: 13 residues. V dropped 2 bases and J dropped 5 bases, with 9 bases sitting between them. CDR1 SGHAT and CDR2 FQNNGV come from the germline V gene.

This rearrangement joins TRBV29-1 to TRBJ2-7; 10 positions match TRBD2. Germline V gives CDR1 SQVTM, CDR2 ANQGSEA. The CDR3 runs to 13 residues. Trimming removed 7 bases from V and 0 bases from J; junction bases left unmatched: 3. The CDR3 is CSASSGSSYEQYF. The CDR3 DNA is TGCAGCGCATCTAGCGGGAGCTCCTACGAGCAGTACTTC.

The chain recombines TRBV7-2 with TRBJ2-3; 9 bases match TRBD2. Germline CDR1 is SGHTA and CDR2 is FQGNSA. The ends lost 1 base at V and 6 bases at J; junction bases unmatched: 11. The CDR3 is made up of 17 amino acids. The CDR3 DNA sequence: TGTGCCAGCAGCTTAGGTTTTTTGCGGGGGGGTCTGGATACGCAGTATTTT. Its translation: CASSLGFLRGGLDTQYF.

The chain joins TRBV19 to TRBJ2-1; TRBD2 matches 8 bases. J lost 7 bases, V lost 3 bases, and 8 bases had no gene match. The CDR3 sequence is 15 residues long. Germline CDR1 reads LNHDA; CDR2 reads SQIVND (reference sequence). The CDR3 loop is CASSMVGRAGNEQFF. The CDR3 DNA reads TGTGCCAGTAGTATGGTCGGGAGGGCCGGGAATGAGCAGTTCTTC.

The chain joins TRBV7-8 to TRBJ1-1, with TRBD1 identical over 8 bases. This CDR3 is built from 16 residues. The V gene's germline CDR1 is SGHVS and CDR2 FQNEAQ. The J segment lost 0 bases and the V segment lost 1 base, leaving 4 bases of the junction unmatched. CDR3 nucleotide sequence: TGTGCCAGCAGCTTAGTCGGGGGACAGGTGAACACTGAAGCTTTCTTT. Translating gives CASSLVGGQVNTEAFF.

This chain uses TRBV6-6 with TRBJ1-4; 7 bases are shared with TRBD1. The ends lost 5 bases at V and 0 bases at J; junction bases unmatched: 3. CDR3 length equals 15 residues. Germline CDR1 MNHNY, CDR2 SVGAGI (reference sequence). CDR3 sequence (DNA): TGTGCCAGCAGTCGCGGACAGGCAACTAATGAAAAACTGTTTTTT. As protein: CASSRGQATNEKLFF.

The V gene is TRBV11-2, the J gene TRBJ1-4, with TRBD1 matching 8 bases. This CDR3 has 14 amino acids. CDR1 and CDR2 from the germline V gene are SGHAT and FQNNGV. After removal of 1 base from V and 8 bases from J, the junction contained 3 bases not matched to a gene. CDR3 DNA sequence: TGTGCCAGCAGCTTAGTCAGGGGGCGAGAAAAACTGTTTTTT. This gives the protein CASSLVRGREKLFF.

This chain uses TRBV5-1 with TRBJ1-1, with 7 bases lining up with TRBD1. V shed 0 bases, J shed 5 bases, and the junction held 13 bases outside the gene matches. This CDR3 is 17 amino acids long. CDR1 is SGHRS and CDR2 is YFSETQ in the germline V gene. The CDR3 DNA sequence: TGCGCCAGCAGCTTGGCCGTGGGTACAGGGGTAGAGACTGAAGCTTTCTTT. This translates into CASSLAVGTGVETEAFF.

The gene calls are TRBV18 and TRBJ1-4, with D uncertain. V was cut by 4 bases and J by 12 bases, with 21 bases left in between. Germline V CDR1 and CDR2: KGHSH, LQKENI. This CDR3 comprises 15 residues. For the CDR3, the DNA is TGTGCCAGCTCACTCGCCCAGACACCGGCCGAGGAACTGTTTTTT. The encoded protein is CASSLAQTPAEELFF.

This clone has only one observation. The chain carries TRBV6-5 and TRBJ2-1; no reliable D call. V gave up 0 bases and J gave up 0 bases, with 9 bases separating them. The CDR3 extends over 16 amino acids. Germline CDR1 reads MNHEY; CDR2 reads SVGAGI. In DNA, the CDR3 is TGTGCCAGCAGTTACTCGAGGCCAGTCTCCTACAATGAGCAGTTCTTC. Its protein product is CASSYSRPVSYNEQFF.

The chain is built from TRBV6-1 and TRBJ1-4; 7 bases are shared with TRBD1. The germline V gene encodes CDR1 MNHNS and CDR2 SASEGT. Unmatched junction bases numbered 8, after V lost 2 bases and J lost 8 bases. The CDR3 covers 15 residues. The CDR3 loop reads CASSEQQGSSEKLFF. DNA for the CDR3: TGTGCCAGCAGTGAACAACAGGGGTCGAGCGAAAAACTGTTTTTT.

The J gene is TRBJ1-4, the V gene TRBV30; weak D call: TRBD1 (5 bases). CDR3 length: 13 residues. V dropped 8 bases and J dropped 8 bases, with 18 bases sitting between them. Per the germline V gene, CDR1 is GTSNPN and CDR2 is SVGIG (reference sequence). CDR3 coding DNA: TGTGCCCGGAAGGAGGGAGGGGAAGAAAAACTGTTTTTT. Translation gives CARKEGGEEKLFF. The whole variable domain, remainder taken from reference TRBV30 and TRBJ1-4, is SQTIHQWPATLVQPVGSPLSLECTVEGTSNPNLYWYRQAAGRGLQLLFYSVGIGQISSEVPQNLSASRPQDRQFILSSKKLLLSDSGFYLCARKEGGEEKLFFGSGTQLSVL.

The chain joins TRBV5-1 to TRBJ1-4; the D gene is possibly TRBD1 (5 bases). The CDR3 spans 14 residues. The germline V and J ends were trimmed by 7 bases and 3 bases, with 13 bases remaining between them. Looked up from germline, CDR1 is SGHRS and CDR2 is YFSETQ. The CDR3: CASGARDSNEKLFF. The DNA of the CDR3 is TGCGCCAGCGGCGCCCGGGACTCTAATGAAAAACTGTTTTTT.

This clone was seen a handful of times. CDR3 sequence reads: CASSQGGSGNYEQYF. The CDR3 nucleotides read TGTGCCAGCTCTCAAGGGGGGTCAGGCAACTACGAGCAGTACTTC. The rearrangement joins TRBV18 to TRBJ2-7, with D perhaps matching TRBD1 or TRBD2 (6 bases each). The V end lost 6 bases, the J end lost 3 bases, and 18 bases lay between the germline ends. Germline V gene sequence: CDR1 KGHSH, CDR2 LQKENI. CDR3 length: 15 amino acids.

This clone was seen only once. The V and J genes are TRBV18 and TRBJ2-1; 8 bases agree with TRBD2. CDR3 length: 15 amino acids. V shed 5 bases, J shed 5 bases, and the junction held 8 bases outside the gene matches. Germline loops: CDR1 KGHSH, CDR2 LQKENI. The CDR3 sequence is CASSEAAGGHNEQFF. The DNA of the CDR3 is TGTGCCAGCTCAGAAGCTGCGGGAGGCCACAATGAGCAGTTCTTC.